Listed below are T cell receptor beta chains from one sample, sequenced in a study of OX40 agonist ivuxolimab in advanced cancers. The method was immunoSEQ multiplex PCR; TCRdb's version includes in-frame clones alone and lacks a portion of them. The sample includes 60,000 to 90,000 clones, approximately 78% of them seen just once. Sequenced material: CD4+ or CD8+ T cells sorted from blood, taken in a trial of the OX40 agonist ivuxolimab. These receptors were taken from an adult with an advanced solid tumor such as melanoma, head and neck, liver or kidney cancer. Each CDR3 is given with its conserved first and last residue. The D gene is left open where the match is weak. Some rows mark clone size as missing; the rest say once, few, many or name a class of expanded clone.

cdr3_nt cdr3_aa clone_size j_call d_call v_call
TGCGCCAGCAGCCAAGCTAGCGGGAGCTGGGGGGACGAGCAGTTCTTC CASSQASGSWGDEQFF . TRBJ2-1 TRBD2 TRBV4-1
TGTGCCAGCAGCCAAATTACAGGGTACAATGAGCAGTTCTTC CASSQITGYNEQFF . TRBJ2-1 . TRBV7-2
TGCGCCAGCAGCCAAGATAGTGGCACCAACTATGGCTACACCTTC CASSQDSGTNYGYTF once TRBJ1-2 . TRBV4-1
TGTGCCAGCAGCGTAGGACGGGGGTCGAACACTGAAGCTTTCTTT CASSVGRGSNTEAFF few TRBJ1-1 . TRBV9
TGTGCCAGCTCACGCGACAGGGGGGACTCTGGAAACACCATATATTTT CASSRDRGDSGNTIYF . TRBJ1-3 TRBD1 TRBV18
TGCGCCAGCAGGGATGAAGGGACAGGGGTAGGCTACACCTTC CASRDEGTGVGYTF . TRBJ1-2 TRBD1 TRBV5-1
TGTGCCAGCAGTGACAGGGGTCTGAACACTGAAGCTTTCTTT CASSDRGLNTEAFF . TRBJ1-1 . TRBV2
TGCGCCAGCAGCTGGGGGGGGAACCAGCCCCAGCATTTT CASSWGGNQPQHF . TRBJ1-5 . TRBV5-1
TGTGCCAGCAGTGTGTTTGGGGGGCAAGAAGAAAAACTGTTTTTT CASSVFGGQEEKLFF . TRBJ1-4 . TRBV2
TGCGCCAGCAGCCAAGGACAGGGTACCTACGAGCAGTACTTC CASSQGQGTYEQYF . TRBJ2-7 TRBD1 TRBV4-1
TGTGCCAGCAGCTCCGGGACTAGCGGGAGCCAAGAGACCCAGTACTTC CASSSGTSGSQETQYF . TRBJ2-5 TRBD2 TRBV11-2
TGTGCCAGTAGTATAGATAGGGGACTAGCGGTCTTC CASSIDRGLAVF once TRBJ2-4 TRBD2 TRBV19
TGCAGCGTGACAGGGGAGGGGTTCGATAGCAATCAGCCCCAGCATTTT CSVTGEGFDSNQPQHF . TRBJ1-5 TRBD1 TRBV29-1
TGCGCCAGCAGCCGCCCTCTTCAGGGGAACACTGAAGCTTTCTTT CASSRPLQGNTEAFF . TRBJ1-1 . TRBV4-1
TGTGCCAGACGCGACCCAGGCCAGTTCTCCTACGAGCAGTACTTC CARRDPGQFSYEQYF . TRBJ2-7 . TRBV2
TGTGCCAGCAGTTGGACAGTGAACACTGAAGCTTTCTTT CASSWTVNTEAFF few TRBJ1-1 . TRBV27
TGTGCCAGCAGCTTAGCGTTGCAAGCTGGGGCCAACGTCCTGACTTTC CASSLALQAGANVLTF . TRBJ2-6 . TRBV11-1
TGTGCCAGCAGCGTAGGAACGGCAACTAATGAAAAACTGTTTTTT CASSVGTATNEKLFF . TRBJ1-4 . TRBV9
TGTGCCAGCAGCCGACAGGGCGTGGGGGAAAAACTGTTTTTT CASSRQGVGEKLFF . TRBJ1-4 TRBD1 TRBV9
TGTGCCAGCAGCCAGGGCCTGAATGGAAACACCATATATTTT CASSQGLNGNTIYF . TRBJ1-3 . TRBV6-1
TGTGCCAGCAGCTCAGAGACAGGGGCGGGCACAGATACGCAGTATTTT CASSSETGAGTDTQYF . TRBJ2-3 TRBD1 TRBV7-2
TGTGCCTGGAGTCCCCGCGGGCGTAACAATCAGCCCCAGCATTTT CAWSPRGRNNQPQHF medium-sized TRBJ1-5 . TRBV30
TGTGCCAGCAGCCCACGGACAGGGGACACCGGGGAGCTGTTTTTT CASSPRTGDTGELFF . TRBJ2-2 TRBD1 TRBV7-3
TGTGCCAGCAGCTACGGGGGACAGACCTACGAGCAGTACTTC CASSYGGQTYEQYF . TRBJ2-7 . TRBV5-4
TGTGCCAGCAGCATACAGGGAGATTATGAAAAACTGTTTTTT CASSIQGDYEKLFF . TRBJ1-4 . TRBV6-6
TGTGCCAGCAGCTCCCGGACAGGGGGCGGGACTGAAGCTTTCTTT CASSSRTGGGTEAFF . TRBJ1-1 TRBD1 TRBV11-2
TGCAGCGTTGGACAGGGGTCCACCACAGATACGCAGTATTTT CSVGQGSTTDTQYF . TRBJ2-3 TRBD1 TRBV29-1
TGTGCCAGCAGCCGGGGCACTGAAGCTTTCTTT CASSRGTEAFF . TRBJ1-1 . TRBV9
TGCGCCAGCAGTGGCTTGGCAAGCACAGATACGCAGTATTTT CASSGLASTDTQYF once TRBJ2-3 . TRBV10-2
TGTGCCAGCAGCAGGGGGACCGTGGACAATCAGCCCCAGCATTTT CASSRGTVDNQPQHF . TRBJ1-5 TRBD1 TRBV2
TGTGCCAGCAGCTTGACTAGCGGGAAGTACAATGAGCAGTTCTTC CASSLTSGKYNEQFF . TRBJ2-1 TRBD2 TRBV7-2
TGTGCCAGCAGCCCCGGAGGTAGCGGGGGCCAAGAGACCCAGTACTTC CASSPGGSGGQETQYF few TRBJ2-5 TRBD2 TRBV5-4
TGTGCCAGCAGCTTATTTGGGAGCTCCTACGAGCAGTACTTC CASSLFGSSYEQYF . TRBJ2-7 . TRBV4-2
TGTGCCAGCAGCTCAGTAAACCGGGACAGGGGATCCTCCTATGGCTACACCTTC CASSSVNRDRGSSYGYTF . TRBJ1-2 TRBD1 TRBV7-3
TGCGCCAGCAGCGCGACTAGCGGGATGTCCCAAGAGACCCAGTACTTC CASSATSGMSQETQYF . TRBJ2-5 TRBD2 TRBV5-1
TGCGCCAGCAGCCAAGTCTTGAGTAATCAGCCCCAGCATTTT CASSQVLSNQPQHF . TRBJ1-5 . TRBV4-1
TGTGCCAGCAGTGACTTTAGTGGCAATGAGCAGTTCTTC CASSDFSGNEQFF . TRBJ2-1 . TRBV6-4
TGTGCCAGTAGTATGGGACAGTTCTACGAGCAGTACTTC CASSMGQFYEQYF . TRBJ2-7 TRBD1 TRBV19
TGTGCCAGCACCTCCTTTCAAGTGGGCGAGCAGTACTTC CASTSFQVGEQYF . TRBJ2-7 . TRBV28
TGTGCCAGTGGTTTTTGGGGGGCCGGAGGGCCCCAGCATTTT CASGFWGAGGPQHF . TRBJ1-5 . TRBV19
TGTGCCAGCAGCTTAGGGACGAGCCCCTCCTACGAGCAGTACTTC CASSLGTSPSYEQYF . TRBJ2-7 . TRBV11-2
TGTGCCAGCAGCTTTGGGCAAGCGACCTACGAGCAGTACTTC CASSFGQATYEQYF . TRBJ2-7 . TRBV7-2
TGTGCCAGCAGCTTAGCGATCGGACATGGGGGGTACCAAGAGACCCAGTACTTC CASSLAIGHGGYQETQYF . TRBJ2-5 . TRBV11-2
TGTGCCAGCAGCCTCCCTGGCGGGAGCGGAAATGAGCAGTTCTTC CASSLPGGSGNEQFF . TRBJ2-1 TRBD2 TRBV7-2
TGCAGCGTTGGAGGGCCATTCCGGTCAGATACGCAGTATTTT CSVGGPFRSDTQYF . TRBJ2-3 . TRBV29-1
TGCGCCAGCAGCTTGGTTAAAGGGGACACTGAAGCTTTCTTT CASSLVKGDTEAFF . TRBJ1-1 . TRBV5-1
TGTGCCAGCTCACCAGGGCCGGAAAAAAAACTGTTTTTT CASSPGPEKKLFF . TRBJ1-4 . TRBV18
TGTGCCAGCAGCCCCCGGGACAGGTTGGTTGGAGCTTTCTTT CASSPRDRLVGAFF . TRBJ1-1 TRBD1 TRBV27
TGTGCCAGCAGTACCGGACAGGGTGGGACTGAAGCTTTCTTT CASSTGQGGTEAFF . TRBJ1-1 TRBD1 TRBV6-6
TGTGCCAGCAGCCCCGGACGAATAGACGAGCAGTACTTC CASSPGRIDEQYF . TRBJ2-7 . TRBV5-4
TGTGCCAGCAGGAGGGACAGCTCTAACTATGGCTACACCTTC CASRRDSSNYGYTF . TRBJ1-2 TRBD1 TRBV2
TGTGCCACCAGCGACGGCGACCGTTACGAGCAGTACTTC CATSDGDRYEQYF few TRBJ2-7 . TRBV15
TGTGCCAGTAGTTGGGGGGTTGGCACTGAAGCTTTCTTT CASSWGVGTEAFF . TRBJ1-1 . TRBV19
TGTGCCATCAGTCAGTCTAGCGGGAGGGCCAGGAACACCGGGGAGCTGTTTTTT CAISQSSGRARNTGELFF . TRBJ2-2 TRBD2 TRBV10-3
TGCGCCAGCAGCCCAGGACAGGTCCCCCAAGAGACCCAGTACTTC CASSPGQVPQETQYF . TRBJ2-5 TRBD1 TRBV5-1
TGTGCCAGCAGTTACTCGGTGGACTTATTGTCTGAGCAGTTCTTC CASSYSVDLLSEQFF . TRBJ2-1 . TRBV6-6
TGTGCCAGCAGAACAGGGTATGAAAAACTGTTTTTT CASRTGYEKLFF . TRBJ1-4 . TRBV27
TGTGCCAGCAGTTACTCGTCTAAGGGGACAGGATTAGACTTC CASSYSSKGTGLDF . TRBJ1-2 TRBD1 TRBV6-5
TGTGCCAGCAGCAATAGGACTAGCGGGAGACTCGGGGGGCAGTTCTTC CASSNRTSGRLGGQFF . TRBJ2-1 TRBD2 TRBV9
TGTGCCAGCAGCTTATTGGGTCAGAGCTACGAGCAGTACTTC CASSLLGQSYEQYF . TRBJ2-7 . TRBV7-2